This TCR beta chain was captured in a study of blood T cells in healthy people across ages. The germline V gene encodes CDR1 SGHTA and CDR2 FQGTGA. CDR3 length: 19 residues. A second roughly 7 to 11 cycle PCR used barcoded and J-beta primers. Every individual sample yielded 2.5 million or more paired-end reads (each containing CDR3). Each CDR3 protein is one row after TCRdb ran MiXCR on the 5' RACE reads. The table shows fewer than 900,000 distinct CDR3 sequences, with roughly 44% occurring only once. Broader study findings: Unsorted PBMC material precluded a definitive naive versus antigen-experienced comparison. Comparison with aged donors showed that long-lived donors had more naive CD4+ cells and higher diversity.

This clonotype was observed a few times. Its antigen is not known. The junction shows a germline mismatch at one end, possibly a read error. This clonotype originated in a woman aged 60 to 75 in good health. Sequences were obtained from blood. The chain is built from TRBV7-3 and TRBJ2-1; 9 positions match TRBD2. The CDR3 region is CAGSSHFLAGQRLGGEQFF. Written as DNA, the CDR3 is TGTGCCGGCAGCTCACACTTCCTAGCGGGACAAAGGTTGGGGGGTGAGCAGTTCTTC.